A single sample is the source of the 29 T cell receptor beta chains below, sequenced in a study of blood T cell repertoires in COVID-19. Sequencing was performed with immunoSEQ multiplex PCR; in TCRdb, only in-frame clones are kept and a portion is missing. The repertoire holds 400,000 or so clones, with 88% as singletons. What was sequenced was PBMCs or T cells enriched from blood (not recorded which). The receptors here all came from a woman between 40 and 55 years old with acute COVID-19.

The rearrangement links TRBV15 to TRBJ2-1; maybe TRBD1 (6 bases). Trimming took 0 bases from V and 6 from J, leaving 9 bases between them. The CDR3 extends over 14 amino acids. Germline CDR1 is LNHNV and CDR2 is YYDKDF (reference sequence). The DNA of the CDR3 is TGTGCCACCAGCAGAGATATAGGGGGCAATGAGCAGTTCTTC. This encodes CATSRDIGGNEQFF.

The CDR3 DNA reads as TGTGCCAGCAGTGAGCTCCGGGACAATTATTCACCCCTCCACTTT. Translating it yields CASSELRDNYSPLHF. V and J are TRBV6-1 and TRBJ1-6, with D maybe TRBD1 (6 bases). Trimming removed 3 bases at V and 8 bases at J, with 14 bases between. The CDR3 has 15 residues. The germline gives CDR1 MNHNS, CDR2 SASEGT.

This rearrangement joins TRBV5-4 to TRBJ2-7; 9 bases are shared with TRBD1. The CDR3 runs to 14 residues. V was pared by 3 bases and J by 6 bases, with 7 bases of the junction left unmatched. Germline V lookup: CDR1 SGHNT, CDR2 YYREEE (reference sequence). The CDR3, as DNA: TGTGCCAGCAGCTCGGGACAGGGTAATGGCGAGCAGTACTTC. Protein product: CASSSGQGNGEQYF.

The gene calls are TRBV30 and TRBJ2-1; D might be TRBD2 (5 bases). Germline CDR1 is GTSNPN and CDR2 is SVGIG (reference sequence). The CDR3 is 15 residues long. V was cut by 4 bases and J by 0 bases, with 13 bases left in between. The CDR3 is CAWTGVGSSYNEQFF. The DNA of the CDR3 is TGTGCCTGGACCGGGGTGGGAAGCTCCTACAATGAGCAGTTCTTC. Complete variable domain (other parts from reference TRBV30 and TRBJ2-1): SQTIHQWPATLVQPVGSPLSLECTVEGTSNPNLYWYRQAAGRGLQLLFYSVGIGQISSEVPQNLSASRPQDRQFILSSKKLLLSDSGFYLCAWTGVGSSYNEQFFGPGTRLTVL.

This clone has just one count. The rearrangement uses TRBV7-9 and TRBJ2-1; TRBD2 might be the D (5 bases). CDR3 length: 15 amino acids. Looked up from germline, CDR1 is SEHNR and CDR2 is FQNEAQ (reference sequence). V was shortened by 2 bases and J by 10 bases, with 18 bases between the two germline ends. The CDR3 DNA reads as TGTGCCAGCAGCTTAACCGGGGTCAGCCAAGGGGAGCAGTTCTTC. It codes for CASSLTGVSQGEQFF.

The gene calls are TRBV30 and TRBJ2-5, with a possible D match to TRBD1 (6 bases). Germline CDR1 and CDR2: GTSNPN and SVGIG (reference sequence). The CDR3 is made up of 13 amino acids. Trimming shortened V by 0 bases and J by 5 bases, and 10 bases separated the two germline ends. Here the CDR3 DNA reads TGTGCCTGGAGTGTTCAGGGGCCGGAGACCCAGTACTTC. It translates to CAWSVQGPETQYF. Combining the CDR3 with reference TRBV30 and TRBJ2-5 gives the whole variable domain SQTIHQWPATLVQPVGSPLSLECTVEGTSNPNLYWYRQAAGRGLQLLFYSVGIGQISSEVPQNLSASRPQDRQFILSSKKLLLSDSGFYLCAWSVQGPETQYFGPGTRLLVL.

This clone has a single count. The rearrangement joins TRBV18 to TRBJ1-6; no firm D call. V gave up 0 bases and J gave up 6 bases, with 9 bases separating them. Looked up from germline, CDR1 is KGHSH and CDR2 is LQKENI. This CDR3 is 15 amino acids long. Written as DNA, the CDR3 is TGTGCCAGCTCACCACCAACGGGTTCTAATTCACCCCTCCACTTT. Amino acids: CASSPPTGSNSPLHF.

The chain has TRBV19 and TRBJ2-7; 9 nucleotides line up with TRBD2. V shed 3 bases and J 1 base; nucleotides not matched to a gene: 7. The CDR3 is 16 residues long. From germline, CDR1 is LNHDA and CDR2 SQIVND (reference sequence). CDR3 protein: CASSISAGGDSYEQYF. The CDR3 nucleotides read TGTGCCAGTAGTATTTCGGCGGGGGGGGATTCCTACGAGCAGTACTTC.

This chain uses TRBV19 with TRBJ2-3, with a possible D match to TRBD2 (6 bases). This CDR3 region has 14 residues. Trimming took 7 bases from V and 5 from J, leaving 16 bases between them. Germline V gene data show CDR1 as LNHDA and CDR2 as SQIVND (reference sequence). Here the CDR3 DNA reads TGTGCCAGTACCAGGTGGGGGGATCAAGATACGCAGTATTTT. It specifies CASTRWGDQDTQYF.

The genes are TRBV27 and TRBJ2-3, with D uncertain. CDR1 MNHEY and CDR2 SMNVEV come from the germline V gene (reference sequence). CDR3 length equals 16 residues. The germline V and J ends were trimmed by 5 bases and 3 bases, with 18 bases remaining between them. CDR3 nucleotides: TGTGCCAGCAGTCCCCAATGGAGCGCCGGGACAGATACGCAGTATTTT. This translates into CASSPQWSAGTDTQYF.

The chain recombines TRBV5-4 with TRBJ2-7; TRBD1 aligns across 8 bases. V gave up 4 bases and J gave up 4 bases; unmatched junction bases: 10. CDR1 is SGHNT and CDR2 is YYREEE in the germline V gene (reference sequence). This CDR3 has 15 amino acids. CDR3 sequence (DNA): TGTGCCAGCAGCCCGAAGGACAGGGCCCATTACGAGCAGTACTTC. Amino acid sequence: CASSPKDRAHYEQYF.

This chain links TRBV20-1 with TRBJ2-3; a possible D gene is TRBD2 (6 bases). Trimming pared 3 bases from V and 3 bases from J, leaving 13 bases between. Germline V CDR1 and CDR2: DFQATT, SNEGSKA (reference sequence). This CDR3 comprises 14 residues. The CDR3 here is CSASSGLPTDTQYF. For the CDR3, the DNA is TGCAGTGCTAGTAGCGGACTTCCTACAGATACGCAGTATTTT.

The rearrangement links TRBV6-5 to TRBJ2-6; D remains ambiguous. This CDR3 has 15 residues. From germline, CDR1 is MNHEY and CDR2 SVGAGI. V lost 8 bases and J 0 bases, leaving 11 bases between the germline ends. CDR3 protein: CASYVWSSGANVLTF. The CDR3 DNA is TGTGCCAGCTACGTCTGGAGCTCTGGGGCCAACGTCCTGACTTTC.

This chain uses TRBV18 with TRBJ1-1, with 10 bases identical to TRBD1. Germline lookup yields CDR1 KGHSH and CDR2 LQKENI. V was pared by 4 bases and J by 11 bases, with 10 bases of the junction left unmatched. The CDR3 is made up of 14 amino acids. The CDR3 DNA reads as TGTGCCAGCTCACGCTCGGGGGACAGGGGTGGCGCTTTCTTT. Protein product: CASSRSGDRGGAFF.

V gene TRBV9 combines with J gene TRBJ1-3, with D unclear. Germline V gene data show CDR1 as SGDLS and CDR2 as YYNGEE. V shed 0 bases and J shed 0 bases, with 7 bases lying between them. This CDR3 region has 15 residues. The CDR3 nucleotides are TGTGCCAGCAGCGTAGGAGGTTACTCTGGAAACACCATATATTTT. Its translation: CASSVGGYSGNTIYF.

The chain employs TRBV6-5 and TRBJ1-2, with 11 bases fitting TRBD1. V shed 7 bases and J 6 bases; nucleotides not matched to a gene: 4. The CDR3 covers 13 residues. Germline CDR1 reads MNHEY; CDR2 reads SVGAGI. The CDR3, as DNA: TGTGCCAGCACCCGGGACAGGGGGGATGGCTACACCTTC. It codes for CASTRDRGDGYTF.

The rearrangement uses TRBV7-9 and TRBJ1-3; TRBD1 might be the D (6 bases). Germline V lookup: CDR1 SEHNR, CDR2 FQNEAQ (reference sequence). This CDR3 has 14 amino acids. V was pared by 5 bases and J by 1 base, with 9 bases between. The DNA for the CDR3 is TGTGCCAGCAGCCAGGACAGTTCTGGAAACACCATATATTTT. It codes for CASSQDSSGNTIYF. Together with reference TRBV7-9 and TRBJ1-3, the CDR3 gives the full variable domain: DTGVSQNPRHKITKRGQNVTFRCDPISEHNRLYWYRQTLGQGPEFLTYFQNEAQLEKSRLLSDRFSAERPKGSFSTLEIQRTEQGDSAMYLCASSQDSSGNTIYFGEGSWLTVV.

This chain links TRBV3-1 (or the pseudogene TRBV3-2) with TRBJ1-3; TRBD1 aligns across 7 bases. V trimming: 1 base; J trimming: 2 bases; junction bases outside the gene matches: 11. The CDR3 is 18 residues long. Germline CDR1 reads LGHDT; CDR2 reads YNNKEL (reference sequence). The CDR3 spells CASSQVVRGQGPGNTIYF. Written as DNA, the CDR3 is TGTGCCAGCAGCCAAGTGGTAAGGGGGCAAGGACCTGGAAACACCATATATTTT.

The chain couples TRBV6-5 to TRBJ1-6; the match to TRBD1 covers 10 bases. This CDR3 contains 15 residues. Trimming took 4 bases from V and 10 from J; bases not matched to a gene: 7. Germline V lookup: CDR1 MNHEY, CDR2 SVGAGI. As DNA, the CDR3 is TGTGCCAGCAGTTCCTCCGGGACAGGGGAATCACCCCTCCACTTT. Translation gives CASSSSGTGESPLHF.

The CDR3 reads CASSPAGTGNSPLHF. The DNA for the CDR3 is TGTGCCAGCAGCCCCGCCGGGACAGGGAATTCACCCCTCCACTTT. This chain links TRBV6-5 with TRBJ1-6; 9 bases are shared with TRBD1. CDR1 and CDR2 (germline): MNHEY, SVGAGI. Unmatched junction bases numbered 7, after V lost 6 bases and J lost 7 bases. The CDR3 has 15 residues.

CDR3 in DNA: TGTGCCACCAGCAGAGGACAGGAGTACTATGGCTACACCTTC. It codes for CATSRGQEYYGYTF. The rearrangement links TRBV15 to TRBJ1-2, with D possibly TRBD1 on 6 matching bases. Trimming cost V 1 base and J 3 bases, with 9 bases left between them. This CDR3 is 14 amino acids long. Germline V gene sequence: CDR1 LNHNV, CDR2 YYDKDF (reference sequence).

J is TRBJ1-1 and V is TRBV14; maybe TRBD1 (6 bases). CDR1 is SGHDN, CDR2 FVKESK, per germline. Trimming removed 0 bases at V and 0 bases at J, with 8 bases between. This CDR3 has 15 amino acids. The CDR3 loop reads CASSQDQGMNTEAFF. DNA of the CDR3: TGTGCCAGCAGCCAAGATCAGGGGATGAACACTGAAGCTTTCTTT.

This sequence joins TRBV11-2 and TRBJ1-1; a weak D match, TRBD1 (5 bases). The V gene's germline CDR1 is SGHAT and CDR2 FQNNGV. Trimming removed 5 bases from V and 0 bases from J, with 22 bases in between. The CDR3 runs 18 residues. The CDR3 DNA is TGTGCCAGCAGCACAAGTCAGGGCCCTAAAGGGGTGAACACTGAAGCTTTCTTT. Its protein product is CASSTSQGPKGVNTEAFF.

The chain recombines TRBV6-5 with TRBJ1-5; the D gene is possibly TRBD1 (5 bases). In germline, CDR1 is MNHEY, CDR2 SVGAGI. The CDR3 is 16 residues long. V lost 3 bases, J lost 1 base, and 13 bases lay in between. The CDR3: CASSYGGGGSNQPQHF. As DNA, the CDR3 is TGTGCCAGCAGTTATGGGGGAGGAGGGAGCAATCAGCCCCAGCATTTT.

The chain is built from TRBV6-4 and TRBJ2-1, with unresolved D. This CDR3 comprises 13 residues. V gave up 6 bases and J gave up 9 bases, with 15 bases separating them. Looked up from germline, CDR1 is MRHNA and CDR2 is SNTAGT. This CDR3 reads CASSEHIASEQFF. DNA of the CDR3: TGTGCCAGCAGCGAACATATAGCCAGTGAGCAGTTCTTC.

This sequence joins TRBV9 and TRBJ1-4; D is perhaps TRBD1 (6 bases). The germline CDR1 and CDR2 sequences are SGDLS and YYNGEE. The CDR3 is made up of 15 amino acids. The V gene lost 3 bases and the J gene lost 6 bases, with 15 bases spanning the gap. The DNA of the CDR3 is TGTGCCAGCAGCGAAGGGACATTGGATTATGAAAAACTGTTTTTT. Amino acids: CASSEGTLDYEKLFF.

This sequence joins TRBV6-5 and TRBJ1-2; D perhaps matches TRBD1 (6 bases). The CDR3 loop spans 13 amino acids. Germline-derived CDR1 and CDR2 are MNHEY and SVGAGI. V lost 5 bases to trimming and J lost 8 bases, with 15 bases between them. CDR3 bases: TGTGCCAGCAGTCCCGACAGGATGGGGGGCTACACCTTC. Protein sequence: CASSPDRMGGYTF.

This chain connects TRBV5-1 to TRBJ2-5, with D perhaps matching TRBD1 (6 bases). Trimming pared 5 bases from V and 2 bases from J, leaving 10 bases between. There are 13 residues in the CDR3. Germline loops: CDR1 SGHRS, CDR2 YFSETQ. CDR3 in DNA: TGCGCCAGCAGTCAGGGGATACAAGAGACCCAGTACTTC. It translates to CASSQGIQETQYF. The whole variable domain, remainder taken from reference TRBV5-1 and TRBJ2-5, is KAGVTQTPRYLIKTRGQQVTLSCSPISGHRSVSWYQQTPGQGLQFLFEYFSETQRNKGNFPGRFSGRQFSNSRSEMNVSTLELGDSALYLCASSQGIQETQYFGPGTRLLVL.

The chain is built from TRBV30 and TRBJ2-6; TRBD1 aligns across 9 bases. The CDR3 is 15 residues long. V lost 5 bases and J lost 0; bases outside the gene matches: 2. The germline V gene has CDR1 GTSNPN and CDR2 SVGIG (reference sequence). CDR3 sequence: CAWGDRASGANVLTF. DNA for the CDR3: TGTGCCTGGGGGGACAGGGCCTCTGGGGCCAACGTCCTGACTTTC.